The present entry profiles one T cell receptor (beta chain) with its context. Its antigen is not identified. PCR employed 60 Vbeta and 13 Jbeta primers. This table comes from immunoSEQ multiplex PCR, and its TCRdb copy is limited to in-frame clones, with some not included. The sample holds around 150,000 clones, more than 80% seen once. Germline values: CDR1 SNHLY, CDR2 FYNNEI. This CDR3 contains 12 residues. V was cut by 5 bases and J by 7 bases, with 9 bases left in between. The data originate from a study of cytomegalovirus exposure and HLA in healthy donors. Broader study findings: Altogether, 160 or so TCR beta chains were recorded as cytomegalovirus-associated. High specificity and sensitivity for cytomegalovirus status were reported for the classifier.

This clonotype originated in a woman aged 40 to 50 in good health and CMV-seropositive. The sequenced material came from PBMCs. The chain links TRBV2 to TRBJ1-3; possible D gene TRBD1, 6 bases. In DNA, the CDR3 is TGTGCCAGCAGTAACAGGGTCAACACCATATATTTT. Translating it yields CASSNRVNTIYF.